The entry below describes one TCR beta chain. The data were obtained in a study of T cell changes during pregnancy in multiple sclerosis. The V and J ends lost 1 base and 1 base respectively, with 11 bases between them. The CDR3 spans 15 residues. Per the germline V gene, CDR1 is SGHRS and CDR2 is YFSETQ. Profiled with immunoSEQ multiplex PCR; TCRdb holds only in-frame clones, not every one. The sample includes 55,000 to 85,000 clones, about 90% seen only once; the top ten take under 0.35%. The sequence derives from a female donor with multiple sclerosis, enrolled in a pregnancy study. The sequencing here drew on CD4+ T cells from peripheral blood mononuclear cells, taken after pregnancy. The chain has TRBV5-1 and TRBJ1-1; TRBD1 might be the D (6 bases). The CDR3 region has the DNA TGCGCCAGCAGCTTGTGGGGGACAAGGAACACTGAAGCTTTCTTT. This translates into CASSLWGTRNTEAFF.